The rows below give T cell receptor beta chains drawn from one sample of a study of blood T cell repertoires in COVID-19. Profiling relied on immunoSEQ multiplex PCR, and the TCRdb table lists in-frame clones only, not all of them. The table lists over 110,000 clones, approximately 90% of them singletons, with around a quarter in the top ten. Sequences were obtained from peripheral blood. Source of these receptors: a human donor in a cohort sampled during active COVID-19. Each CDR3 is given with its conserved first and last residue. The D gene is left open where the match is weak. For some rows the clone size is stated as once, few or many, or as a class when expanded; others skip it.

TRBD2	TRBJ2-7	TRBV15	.	TGTGCCACCAGCGGGGAGGGGTGGTACGAGCAGTACTTC	CATSGEGWYEQYF
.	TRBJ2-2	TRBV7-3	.	TGTGCCAGCAGTCCTGGCAGGGCGAGCGCCAGAGTCGGGGAGCTGTTTTTT	CASSPGRASARVGELFF
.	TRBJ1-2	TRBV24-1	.	TGTGCCACCAGTCTCACCTCGACATATGGCTACACCTTC	CATSLTSTYGYTF
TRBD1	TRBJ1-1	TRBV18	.	TGTGCCAGCTCACCTCTCACCGGGACAGCCAAAGGCGCTGAAGCTTTCTTT	CASSPLTGTAKGAEAFF
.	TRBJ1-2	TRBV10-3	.	TGTGCCATCAGTGAACAGCTCTATGGCTACACCTTC	CAISEQLYGYTF
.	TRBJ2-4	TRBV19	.	TGTGCCAGTAGGACCCGCGGGGTCCGAGGCATTCAGTACTTC	CASRTRGVRGIQYF
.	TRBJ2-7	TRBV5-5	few	TGTGCCAGCAGCTTGGACAGCCCTTACGAGCAGTACTTC	CASSLDSPYEQYF
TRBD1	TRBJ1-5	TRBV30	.	TGTGCCTGGAAGCAGGGGACAGGGGGAAGCAATCAGCCCCAGCATTTT	CAWKQGTGGSNQPQHF
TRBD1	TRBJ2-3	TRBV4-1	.	TGCGCCAGCAGCCCCCACAGGGGGCGAAGCACAGATACGCAGTATTTT	CASSPHRGRSTDTQYF
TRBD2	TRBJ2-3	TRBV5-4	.	TGTGCCAGCAGCCCGGGGACTAGCGGCACAGATACGCAGTATTTT	CASSPGTSGTDTQYF
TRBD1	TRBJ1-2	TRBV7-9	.	TGTGCCAGCAGCTCCGGGACAGCCAGCTATGGCTACACCTTC	CASSSGTASYGYTF
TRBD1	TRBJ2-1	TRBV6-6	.	TGTGCCAGCAGCCCGACAGGGGTTTCCTACAATGAGCAGTTCTTC	CASSPTGVSYNEQFF
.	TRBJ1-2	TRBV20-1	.	TGCAGTGCGGGTTCGACAGACGGCTACACCTTC	CSAGSTDGYTF
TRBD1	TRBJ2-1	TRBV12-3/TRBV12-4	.	TGTGCCAGCAGTTTGGACAGGTACAATGAGCAGTTCTTC	CASSLDRYNEQFF
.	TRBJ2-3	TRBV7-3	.	TGTGCCAGCAGCCCCCGTGGCGGGGCGGGCTTCACAGATACGCAGTATTTT	CASSPRGGAGFTDTQYF
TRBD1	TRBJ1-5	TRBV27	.	TGTGCCAGCAGAACGACAGGGAGTCAGCCCCAGCATTTT	CASRTTGSQPQHF
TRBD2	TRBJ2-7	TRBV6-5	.	TGTGCCAGCAGTTACTCCGGGACTAGCGGTTCCTACGAGCAGTACTTC	CASSYSGTSGSYEQYF
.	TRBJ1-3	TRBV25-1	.	TGTGCCAGCAGTGAATCCGGGTATGGAAACACCATATATTTT	CASSESGYGNTIYF
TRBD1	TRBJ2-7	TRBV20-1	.	TGCAGTGCTAGTCGCAGGGGGCATTACGAGCAGTACTTC	CSASRRGHYEQYF
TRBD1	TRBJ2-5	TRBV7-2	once	TGTGCCAGCAGCTTAATCGACAGGGAAAAGACCCAGTACTTC	CASSLIDREKTQYF
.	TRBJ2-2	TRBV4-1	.	TGCGCCAGCAGCCAACAGGGCACCGGGGAGCTGTTTTTT	CASSQQGTGELFF
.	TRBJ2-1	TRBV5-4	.	TGTGCCAGCAGCAATAAAGAGGGCTCCTACAATGAGCAGTTCTTC	CASSNKEGSYNEQFF
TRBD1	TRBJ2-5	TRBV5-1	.	TGCGCCAGCAGGCTTGGGACAGGGTCACCGTACCAAGAGACCCAGTACTTC	CASRLGTGSPYQETQYF
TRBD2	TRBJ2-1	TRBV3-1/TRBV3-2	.	TGTGCCAGCAGCTTAGCGGGGAACAATGAGCAGTTCTTC	CASSLAGNNEQFF
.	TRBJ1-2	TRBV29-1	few	TGCAGCGTTGGAGCTCTGGCGGGCAGCTATGGCTACACCTTC	CSVGALAGSYGYTF
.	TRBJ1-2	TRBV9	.	TGTGCCAGCAGCGCCGACTCCGTGGACTTCTATGGCTACACCTTC	CASSADSVDFYGYTF
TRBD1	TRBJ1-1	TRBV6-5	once	TGTGCCAGCAGGGGACAGGTTCGGGACACTGAAGCTTTCTTT	CASRGQVRDTEAFF
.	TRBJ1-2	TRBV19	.	TGTGCCAGTAGTATAGTGAGGAACTATGGCTACACCTTC	CASSIVRNYGYTF
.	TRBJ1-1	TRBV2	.	TGTGCCAGCAGGGCCCAAACAGGGAGCAATGAAGCTTTCTTT	CASRAQTGSNEAFF
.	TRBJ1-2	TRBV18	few	TGTGCCAGCTCACCACCGGCGGGGATTCTCTACGGCTACACCTTC	CASSPPAGILYGYTF
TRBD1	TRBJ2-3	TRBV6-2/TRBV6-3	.	TGTGCCAGCAGTTACTCTGTGCAGGACAGGGGGAATACGCAGTATTTT	CASSYSVQDRGNTQYF
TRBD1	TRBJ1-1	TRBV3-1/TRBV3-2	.	TGTGCCAGCAGCCGGACAGGGGGCACTGAAGCTTTCTTT	CASSRTGGTEAFF
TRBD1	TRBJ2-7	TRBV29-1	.	TGCAGCGTTGATGGGACAGGGGGGAACTTCTACGAGCAGTACTTC	CSVDGTGGNFYEQYF
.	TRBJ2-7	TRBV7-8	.	TGTGCCAGCAGCTTAAGGAGGCTCAACTTCGACTACGAGCAGTACTTC	CASSLRRLNFDYEQYF
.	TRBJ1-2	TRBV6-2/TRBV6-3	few	TGTGCCAGCAGTCAATTTTACAGGGATGGCTATGGCTACACCTTC	CASSQFYRDGYGYTF
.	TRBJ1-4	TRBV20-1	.	TGCAGTGCTAGACGTCGTGAAAAACTGTTTTTT	CSARRREKLFF
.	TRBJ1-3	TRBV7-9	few	TGTGCCAGCAGCCTGCGACACAGGGAAACTGGAAACACCATATATTTT	CASSLRHRETGNTIYF
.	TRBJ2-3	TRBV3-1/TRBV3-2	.	TGTGCCAGCAGTCCCCCACCCGGGGGATATACGCAGTATTTT	CASSPPPGGYTQYF